Listed below are T cell receptor beta chains from one sample, sequenced in a study of blood T cell repertoires in COVID-19. Assay used: immunoSEQ multiplex PCR; TCRdb lists only in-frame clones, some missing. Altogether about 48,000 clones are present, roughly 86% being singletons, with the ten largest covering approximately 3.1%. Sequenced material: PBMCs or T cells enriched from blood (not recorded which). Source of these receptors: a woman aged 45-59 years who had recovered from COVID-19. CDR3s leave out the opening cysteine and the closing phenylalanine or tryptophan.

TRBV30	TRBJ2-1	AWSRLAGGNEQF
TRBV14	TRBJ2-7	ASSQVRSFGVGEQY
TRBV28	TRBJ1-2	ATRIWGRGRTFYT
TRBV2	TRBJ2-5	ASSTQGGRETQY
TRBV19	TRBJ1-2	ASRPRGEGGYT
TRBV28	TRBJ1-1	ASSPRPGTGTGTEAF
TRBV5-4	TRBJ2-2	ASTPGGGGDTGELF
TRBV6-2/TRBV6-3	TRBJ2-7	ASSYTLTRSYEQY
TRBV7-9	TRBJ1-2	ASSQTRGDYGYT
TRBV4-2	TRBJ2-3	ASSQDSSTSGSTDTQY
TRBV27	TRBJ2-4	ASSSAGAAKNIQY
TRBV11-2	TRBJ2-1	ASSSRYNEQF
TRBV18	TRBJ2-3	ASSPFQGQRTDTQY
TRBV19	TRBJ2-6	ASNSGRASGANVLT
TRBV3-1/TRBV3-2	TRBJ2-3	ASSTTSGPTDTQY
TRBV9	TRBJ1-1	ASSPGQGASEAF
TRBV18	TRBJ2-7	ASSPPQGLYEQY
TRBV5-1	TRBJ2-7	ASSGSATGGFYEQY
TRBV10-3	TRBJ2-7	AISAPSSYEQY
TRBV19	TRBJ1-5	ATDRGRGVGQPQH
TRBV15	TRBJ1-4	ATSSLDRPNEKLF
TRBV5-1	TRBJ2-1	ASTLAGENNEQF
TRBV27	TRBJ2-2	ASTLGQGATGELF
TRBV11-3	TRBJ2-2	ASSLGGDSGGTGELF
TRBV6-2/TRBV6-3	TRBJ1-1	ASSYSNYGLFGNTEAF
TRBV15	TRBJ1-2	ATSEHNYGYT
TRBV11-2	TRBJ2-5	ASSWGREQETQY
TRBV5-1	TRBJ2-3	ASSPPGSTDTQY
TRBV2	TRBJ1-2	ASTFTGGGGYGYT
TRBV10-1	TRBJ1-4	ASSESHPGHLEKLF
TRBV5-1	TRBJ2-3	ASSLIPGTGPDTQY
TRBV7-2	TRBJ1-5	ASRMDGGYQPQH
TRBV19	TRBJ2-1	ASSINNYNEQF
TRBV19	TRBJ1-5	ASRQASNEPQH
TRBV7-8	TRBJ1-1	ASSLDPGTEAF
TRBV10-3	TRBJ2-7	AISDAVRTADYEQY
TRBV18	TRBJ1-3	ASSPDSGDSGNTIY
TRBV2	TRBJ2-2	ASSERQIGGLGTGELF
TRBV7-6	TRBJ2-3	ASSLGRLTDTQY
TRBV4-2	TRBJ1-5	ASSQDGQQPQH